This TCR beta chain was retrieved from a study of cytomegalovirus exposure and HLA in healthy donors. General study findings and limits: Analysis was carried out at a later point, and it linked a missense DCLRE1C variant to TCR beta V- and J-gene trimming. In a later analysis, at a false discovery rate of 0.05, under 20,000 TCR beta sequences were associated with HLA alleles.

Turning to this clone: What it binds is unknown. Other DNA sequences from this sample encode an identical CDR3 as well.

Unrecorded immune exposure was likely among donors, who were nominally healthy when sampled. Trimming took 6 bases from V and 5 from J; bases not matched to a gene: 3. This CDR3 is built from 13 residues. In germline, CDR1 is MNHEY, CDR2 SMNVEV (reference sequence). Both 60 Vbeta primers and 13 Jbeta primers went into the PCR. Measured with immunoSEQ multiplex PCR; TCRdb has only the in-frame clones, and not every one. This sample has around 30,000 clones, with 40% to 45% found just once. This receptor was identified in a woman between 45 and 65 years old in good health and CMV-seronegative. The chain recombines TRBV27 with TRBJ1-1; 10 bases match TRBD1. The sample was PBMCs. The CDR3 region has the DNA TGTGCCAGCAGGGGACAGGGGTGGACTGAAGCTTTCTTT. The encoded protein is CASRGQGWTEAFF.